These 5 T cell receptor beta chains came from one sample sequenced in a study of cytomegalovirus exposure and HLA in healthy donors. The assay was immunoSEQ multiplex PCR, and TCRdb's table has in-frame clones only and misses some. The profile shows about 220,000 clones, 80% to 85% of them singletons. Sequenced sample: PBMCs. The origin of the receptors is a woman in her twenties or thirties in good health and CMV-seropositive.

CDR3 sequence (DNA): TGCGCCAGCAGCCAAGAAGGGGGGGACAGAGAGTACGAGCAGTACTTC. This codes for CASSQEGGDREYEQYF. This chain links TRBV4-1 with TRBJ2-7; either TRBD1 or TRBD2 may fit D (7 bases each). The CDR3 runs to 16 residues. Germline CDR1 reads MGHRA; CDR2 reads YSYEKL. Trimming left V 0 bases short and J 4 bases short, with 16 bases between.

The V gene is TRBV5-1, the J gene TRBJ2-7; D may be TRBD1 (6 bases). Germline CDR1 and CDR2: SGHRS and YFSETQ. Trimming stripped 0 bases from V and 2 bases from J, with 12 bases between. The CDR3 has 15 amino acids. DNA for the CDR3: TGCGCCAGCAGCTTGGGCCGGGACATTGCCTACGAGCAGTACTTC. The encoded protein is CASSLGRDIAYEQYF.

About this clone itself: One junction end does not reproduce the germline sequence, and a read error may be involved. The chain combines TRBV6-5 with TRBJ2-2, with D possibly matching TRBD2 (5 bases). This CDR3 spans 14 amino acids. Germline-derived CDR1 and CDR2 are MNHEY and SVGAGI. CDR3 bases: TGTGCCAGCAGTTACTCGAGTAGCGCCGGGGTGCTGTTTTTT. It encodes CASSYSSSAGVLFF.

Comments on this clone: One junction end disagrees with the germline gene, perhaps due to a read error. The J gene is TRBJ2-7, the V gene TRBV2; TRBD1 agrees at 7 bases. The germline V gene encodes CDR1 SNHLY and CDR2 FYNNEI. The CDR3 sequence is 16 residues long. The CDR3 region has the DNA TGTGCCAGCAGCGAAGACAGGGTAGGGGCCTCCTACGAGCAGTACTTC. Translated, it gives CASSEDRVGASYEQYF.

The rearrangement links TRBV19 to TRBJ1-1; D remains ambiguous. V was pared by 9 bases and J by 0 bases, with 11 bases between. CDR1 LNHDA and CDR2 SQIVND come from the germline V gene (reference sequence). There are 13 residues in the CDR3. The CDR3, as DNA: TGTGCCAGCATCGCGAAGTTGAACACTGAAGCTTTCTTT. This sequence encodes CASIAKLNTEAFF.